This TCR beta chain was retrieved from a study of graft-versus-host responses after intestinal transplantation. Study results and limitations: Individuals carrying graft-donor T cell macrochimerism showed high graft-versus-host to host-versus-graft clonal ratios in allografts.

By share, this clone counts as medium-sized (0.01 to 0.1%). V lost 5 bases to trimming and J lost 7 bases; unmatched junction nucleotides: 11. Germline V CDR1 and CDR2: LNHDA, SQIVND (reference sequence). The CDR3 runs 16 residues. Only in-frame clones appear in the TCRdb table, and some are missing; sequencing was by immunoSEQ multiplex PCR. Among 6,500 to 9,000 clones, around 30% were seen once, and the ten largest hold roughly 6%. This clonotype originated in a human patient who received an intestinal transplant. Sample: alloreactive CD4+ T cells from a mixed lymphocyte reaction culture, taken before intestinal transplant. The subset was: CFSE-low proliferating T cells sorted from roughly six-day pre-transplant mixed lymphocyte reaction (GvH or HvG direction). This chain links TRBV19 with TRBJ1-6, with 7 positions matching TRBD1. In DNA, the CDR3 is TGTGCCAGTAGTCGACTGACCGGGACAGTAAATTCACCCCTCCACTTT. It yields the protein CASSRLTGTVNSPLHF.